This T cell receptor beta chain was identified in a study of shared clonotypes between healthy human individuals. Assay used: immunoSEQ multiplex PCR; TCRdb lists only in-frame clones, some missing. The sample yields about 530,000 clones, 60% to 80% seen once. J gave up 2 bases and V 5 bases, and 7 bases lay outside the gene matches. Germline V gene data show CDR1 as SSHAT and CDR2 as FNYEAQ (reference sequence). The CDR3 length is 15 residues. It was about 82 million PBMCs that unsorted samples used for genomic DNA. The clonotype was recovered from a woman between 40 and 50 years old in good health. Some clones in this sample may be carry-over from other donors' samples. The chain employs TRBV7-7 and TRBJ2-7, with 9 bases identical to TRBD2. The specimen was PBMCs. This CDR3 reads CASSPGTSRPYEQYF. The CDR3 bases are TGTGCCAGCAGCCCCGGGACTAGCCGCCCCTACGAGCAGTACTTC. The full variable domain, its missing parts supplied by reference TRBV7-7 and TRBJ2-7, is GAGVSQSPRYKVTKRGQDVTLRCDPISSHATLYWYQQALGQGPEFLTYFNYEAQPDKSGLPSDRFSAERPEGSISTLTIQRTEQRDSAMYRCASSPGTSRPYEQYFGPGTRLTVT.